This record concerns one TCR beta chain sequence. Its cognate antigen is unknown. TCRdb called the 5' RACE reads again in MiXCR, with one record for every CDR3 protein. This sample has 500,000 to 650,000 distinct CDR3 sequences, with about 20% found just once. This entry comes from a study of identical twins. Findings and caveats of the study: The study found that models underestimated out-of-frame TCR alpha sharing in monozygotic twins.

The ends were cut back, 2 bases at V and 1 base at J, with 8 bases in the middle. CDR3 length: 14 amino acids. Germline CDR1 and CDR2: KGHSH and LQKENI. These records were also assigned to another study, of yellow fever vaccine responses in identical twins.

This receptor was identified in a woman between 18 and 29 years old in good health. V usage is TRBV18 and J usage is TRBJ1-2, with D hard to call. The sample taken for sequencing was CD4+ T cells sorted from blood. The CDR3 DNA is TGTGCCAGCTCACCATCCTATGATAACTATGGCTACACCTTC. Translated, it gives CASSPSYDNYGYTF.